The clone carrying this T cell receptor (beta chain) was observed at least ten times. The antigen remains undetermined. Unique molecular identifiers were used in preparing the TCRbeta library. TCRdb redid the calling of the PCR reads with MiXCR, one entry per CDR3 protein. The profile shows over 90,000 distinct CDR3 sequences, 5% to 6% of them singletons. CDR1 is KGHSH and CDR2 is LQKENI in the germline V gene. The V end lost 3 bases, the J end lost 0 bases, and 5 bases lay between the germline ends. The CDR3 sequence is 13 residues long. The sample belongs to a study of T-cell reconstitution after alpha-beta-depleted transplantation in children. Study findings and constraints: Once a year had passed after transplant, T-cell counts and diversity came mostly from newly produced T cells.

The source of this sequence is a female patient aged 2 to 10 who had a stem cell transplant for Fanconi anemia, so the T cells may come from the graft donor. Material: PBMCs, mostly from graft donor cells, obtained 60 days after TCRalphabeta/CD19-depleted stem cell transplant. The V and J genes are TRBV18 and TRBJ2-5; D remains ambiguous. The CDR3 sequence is CASSPGYQETQYF. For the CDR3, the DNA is TGTGCCAGCTCACCGGGTTACCAAGAGACCCAGTACTTC.